This is a list of T cell receptor beta chains from one sample in a study of cytomegalovirus exposure and HLA in healthy donors. The method was immunoSEQ multiplex PCR; TCRdb's version includes in-frame clones alone and lacks a portion of them. Of roughly 99,000 clones in the sample, 82% are singletons; the top ten hold 2% to 3%. Specimen: PBMCs. Receptors originate from a man aged 25 to 45 in good health and CMV-seropositive. CDR3s include the opening cysteine and the closing phenylalanine or tryptophan. D genes are given only for firm matches. Size is stated for part of the rows, as once, few or many counts, or as a class when the clone is expanded.

d_gene	abundance	v_gene	j_gene	CDR3aa	CDR3nt
-	-	TRBV5-8	TRBJ2-3	CASSLTGTSTDTQYF	TGTGCCAGCAGCCTGACAGGGACTAGCACAGATACGCAGTATTTT
TRBD1	-	TRBV25-1	TRBJ1-5	CATAGTGGNQPQHF	TGTGCCACCGCAGGTACAGGGGGCAATCAGCCCCAGCATTTT
TRBD2	-	TRBV7-9	TRBJ2-3	CASSGVAGENTDTQYF	TGTGCCAGCAGCGGGGTGGCGGGAGAAAACACAGATACGCAGTATTTT
TRBD1	-	TRBV9	TRBJ1-1	CASSVQDRGWTEAFF	TGTGCCAGCAGCGTACAGGACAGGGGTTGGACTGAAGCTTTCTTT
TRBD1	once	TRBV19	TRBJ1-1	CASILQGVTEAFF	TGTGCCAGTATCCTCCAGGGGGTCACTGAAGCTTTCTTT
-	once	TRBV4-2	TRBJ2-7	CASSQEASYEQYF	TGTGCCAGCAGCCAAGAAGCGTCCTACGAGCAGTACTTC
TRBD1	-	TRBV5-1	TRBJ1-2	CASRGGQGSNNYGYTF	TGCGCCAGCAGGGGTGGACAGGGTAGTAATAACTATGGCTACACCTTC
TRBD1	-	TRBV19	TRBJ1-2	CASSPPRDRNYGYTF	TGTGCCAGTAGTCCTCCCCGGGACAGGAACTATGGCTACACCTTC
TRBD1	-	TRBV7-9	TRBJ1-2	CASSFGQGASYGYTF	TGTGCCAGCAGCTTCGGACAGGGGGCCAGCTATGGCTACACCTTC
-	-	TRBV27	TRBJ2-7	CASSFGSGQYEQYF	TGTGCCAGCAGTTTTGGTTCAGGCCAATACGAGCAGTACTTC
TRBD1	few	TRBV7-9	TRBJ2-1	CASSRTGVNNEQFF	TGTGCCAGCAGCCGGACAGGGGTGAACAATGAGCAGTTCTTC
-	-	TRBV7-9	TRBJ1-2	CASSPAQWVVRGYTF	TGTGCCAGCAGCCCTGCTCAGTGGGTTGTGCGGGGCTACACCTTC
-	-	TRBV29-1	TRBJ1-2	CSPPGCCYGYTF	TGCAGCCCTCCGGGGTGTTGTTATGGCTACACCTTC
-	-	TRBV5-1	TRBJ2-6	CASSFDSYSGANVLTF	TGCGCCAGCAGCTTTGACAGCTACTCTGGGGCCAACGTCCTGACTTTC
-	-	TRBV6-4	TRBJ2-3	CASSEELGTDTQYF	TGTGCCAGCAGCGAGGAGTTAGGCACAGATACGCAGTATTTT
-	-	TRBV11-2	TRBJ2-2	CASSLAVARTGELFF	TGTGCCAGCAGCTTAGCCGTTGCGAGAACCGGGGAGCTGTTTTTT
-	-	TRBV5-1	TRBJ1-1	CASKETNTEAFF	TGCGCCAGCAAGGAGACGAACACTGAAGCTTTCTTT
TRBD2	-	TRBV5-4	TRBJ2-1	CASRPQRGGPFF	TGTGCCAGCAGACCCCAGCGGGGGGGCCCGTTCTTC
-	-	TRBV7-9	TRBJ1-1	CASSLDIIRAFF	TGTGCCAGCAGCTTAGATATCATTCGGGCTTTCTTT
TRBD1	-	TRBV6-6	TRBJ1-6	CASNTQGASNSPLHF	TGTGCCAGCAACACGCAGGGGGCTAGTAATTCACCCCTCCACTTT
TRBD2	-	TRBV5-5	TRBJ2-5	CASRSGSGVSQETQYF	TGTGCCAGCAGGTCAGGAAGCGGGGTGAGTCAAGAGACCCAGTACTTC
TRBD1	-	TRBV19	TRBJ1-2	CASSISSSLGQGYGYTF	TGTGCCAGTAGTATTTCTTCGTCTCTAGGACAGGGCTATGGCTACACCTTC
TRBD2	-	TRBV5-1	TRBJ2-1	CASSSTSGVYNEQFF	TGCGCCAGCAGCTCCACTAGCGGGGTATACAATGAGCAGTTCTTC
-	few	TRBV9	TRBJ2-4	CASSVGITAKNIQYF	TGTGCCAGCAGCGTAGGTATTACCGCGAAAAACATTCAGTACTTC
TRBD1	-	TRBV9	TRBJ1-5	CASSQTGRHNQPQHF	TGTGCCAGCAGCCAGACAGGGAGGCACAATCAGCCCCAGCATTTT
-	few	TRBV5-1	TRBJ1-4	CASSLWGGDNEKLFF	TGCGCCAGCAGCTTGTGGGGCGGGGATAATGAAAAACTGTTTTTT
-	-	TRBV5-5	TRBJ2-7	CASSQDPLRTYEQYF	TGTGCCAGCAGCCAAGATCCGCTAAGAACCTACGAGCAGTACTTC
-	-	TRBV7-9	TRBJ1-1	CASSSERRVTEAFF	TGTGCCAGCAGCTCCGAGCGGAGAGTCACTGAAGCTTTCTTT
TRBD1	-	TRBV4-1	TRBJ2-2	CASSFGDRGPTTGELFF	TGCGCCAGCAGCTTTGGGGACAGGGGGCCGACCACCGGGGAGCTGTTTTTT
-	-	TRBV11-3	TRBJ2-5	CASMLGGGPGETQYF	TGTGCCAGCATGCTAGGTGGCGGTCCTGGAGAGACCCAGTACTTC
-	-	TRBV7-9	TRBJ1-2	CASNPGSGFGYTF	TGTGCCAGTAATCCTGGAAGCGGTTTTGGCTACACCTTC
TRBD2	-	TRBV2	TRBJ2-5	CASSAGLAGDLETQYF	TGTGCCAGCAGTGCCGGACTAGCGGGGGACCTGGAGACCCAGTACTTC
-	-	TRBV9	TRBJ1-2	CASSARAGGYGGYTF	TGTGCCAGCAGCGCGAGGGCGGGGGGTTATGGCGGCTACACCTTC
TRBD1	-	TRBV6-5	TRBJ1-4	CASSYLGQGEKLFF	TGTGCCAGCAGTTACCTCGGACAGGGAGAAAAACTGTTTTTT
TRBD2	few	TRBV4-1	TRBJ2-3	CASSQERASGGAVTDTQYF	TGCGCCAGCAGCCAAGAAAGGGCTAGCGGGGGGGCCGTGACAGATACGCAGTATTTT
TRBD2	-	TRBV19	TRBJ2-2	CASSSLAGGPGELFF	TGTGCCAGTAGTTCGCTAGCGGGGGGGCCAGGGGAGCTGTTTTTT
TRBD1	-	TRBV5-6	TRBJ2-7	CASSALTGDREQYF	TGTGCCAGCAGCGCGTTGACAGGGGACAGGGAGCAGTACTTC
TRBD2	-	TRBV6-5	TRBJ2-7	CASSSGTSIDEQYF	TGTGCCAGCAGTTCCGGGACTAGCATCGACGAGCAGTACTTC
-	-	TRBV5-1	TRBJ1-2	CASSQLVSDSFTYGYTF	TGCGCCAGCAGCCAGTTAGTGTCGGACAGCTTCACCTATGGCTACACCTTC
TRBD1	-	TRBV2	TRBJ2-2	CASQQGPGELFF	TGTGCCAGCCAACAGGGGCCCGGGGAGCTGTTTTTT
TRBD1	-	TRBV15	TRBJ2-7	CATSTGTDYEQYF	TGTGCCACCAGCACCGGGACAGACTACGAGCAGTACTTC
TRBD1	-	TRBV11-2	TRBJ1-2	CASSFGTGRGYTF	TGTGCCAGCAGCTTCGGGACAGGTCGCGGCTACACCTTC
TRBD1	-	TRBV18	TRBJ2-7	CASSGVQGSYEQYF	TGTGCCAGCTCGGGGGTACAGGGGTCCTACGAGCAGTACTTC
TRBD2	-	TRBV7-6	TRBJ2-1	CASSLDSGGAQNEQFF	TGTGCCAGCAGCTTAGATAGCGGGGGGGCTCAAAATGAGCAGTTCTTC
-	-	TRBV2	TRBJ2-7	CASTEYEQYF	TGTGCCAGCACGGAGTACGAGCAGTACTTC
TRBD2	-	TRBV27	TRBJ2-2	CASSLFPSGNTGELFF	TGTGCCAGCAGTTTATTTCCTAGCGGAAACACCGGGGAGCTGTTTTTT
-	once	TRBV27	TRBJ2-5	CASSLSWGRETQYF	TGTGCCAGCAGTTTATCATGGGGGAGGGAGACCCAGTACTTC
TRBD1	-	TRBV5-4	TRBJ1-1	CASSLGYRGNTEAFF	TGTGCCAGCAGCTTGGGGTACAGGGGGAACACTGAAGCTTTCTTT
TRBD2	-	TRBV2	TRBJ2-3	CASRRLAGERTDTQYF	TGTGCCAGCAGGCGACTAGCGGGGGAACGCACAGATACGCAGTATTTT
-	-	TRBV21-1	TRBJ1-1	CAAETNTEAFF	TGTGCCGCAGAAACCAACACTGAAGCTTTCTTT
-	-	TRBV14	TRBJ1-1	CASSRAPGTLAFF	TGTGCCAGCAGCCGCGCCCCCGGGACTCTGGCTTTCTTT
-	-	TRBV7-9	TRBJ2-3	CASSLTDSLRYF	TGTGCCAGCAGCTTAACGGACTCGTTGAGGTATTTT
TRBD1	-	TRBV30	TRBJ2-2	CAWRTGGVLIGELFF	TGTGCCTGGAGGACAGGGGGAGTATTGATCGGGGAGCTGTTTTTT
-	-	TRBV7-9	TRBJ1-1	CASSLEVWSEAFF	TGTGCCAGCAGCTTAGAAGTTTGGAGTGAAGCTTTCTTT